The sequence of this TCR beta chain was determined in a study of blood T cell repertoires in COVID-19. Across the study: Acute-phase and convalescent COVID-19 samples originated in the United States, Italy and Spain.

This clone showed up just a few times. As originally analysed: Reference gene primer amplification yielded estimated nucleated cell counts. Clones were read by immunoSEQ multiplex PCR, and TCRdb kept only the in-frame ones, dropping some. Clonal size and the V and J genes are those of that table, whereas D and trimming came from the DNA. The table lists about 190,000 clones, approximately 80% of them singletons. Grouping used clinical history reported by participants in a survey and questionnaire. Trimming cost V 1 base and J 2 bases; bases outside gene matches: 7. The germline V gene has CDR1 MGHRA and CDR2 YSYEKL. The CDR3 spans 16 residues.

V gene TRBV4-1 combines with J gene TRBJ2-5; TRBD2 aligns across 7 bases. Sequences were obtained from PBMCs or T cells enriched from blood (not recorded which). This clonotype was obtained from a woman between 50 and 59 years old who had recovered from COVID-19. In DNA form, the CDR3 reads TGCGCCAGCAGCCAAGGGTCCGGGGGGACGCAAGAGACCCAGTACTTC. It yields the protein CASSQGSGGTQETQYF.